These 27 T cell receptor beta chains were all obtained from the same sample, sequenced in a study of blood T cell repertoires in COVID-19. The protocol was immunoSEQ multiplex PCR, while the TCRdb copy is restricted to in-frame clones and leaves out a portion. The sample contains approximately 250,000 clones, approximately 85% of which appear only once. Material: peripheral blood. The receptors stem from a man aged 50 to 60 with acute or convalescent COVID-19.

A single count supports this clone. CDR3 sequence: CASSRGLAGEWEQYF. The CDR3 DNA follows: TGTGCCAGCTCCCGAGGACTAGCGGGGGAGTGGGAGCAGTACTTC. The chain joins TRBV18 to TRBJ2-7; 13 bases are shared with TRBD2. CDR1 and CDR2 (germline): KGHSH, LQKENI. The CDR3 is 15 amino acids. Trimming cost V 6 bases and J 7 bases; bases outside gene matches: 9.

This clone was counted a few times. J is TRBJ2-7 and V is TRBV5-5, with D tentatively TRBD2 (6 bases). Germline V CDR1 and CDR2: SGHKS, YYEKEE (reference sequence). V lost 4 bases, J lost 6 bases, and 17 bases lay in between. The CDR3 consists of 14 residues. DNA of the CDR3: TGTGCCAGCAGCGGCGGGACTCCGGACGGCGAGCAGTACTTC. As protein: CASSGGTPDGEQYF.

The chain employs TRBV6-5 and TRBJ1-1; 8 bases agree with TRBD1. This CDR3 contains 14 residues. Germline V gene data show CDR1 as MNHEY and CDR2 as SVGAGI. V shed 8 bases, J shed 1 base, and the junction held 6 bases outside the gene matches. The chain's CDR3 is CASHDRGPNTEAFF. Written as DNA, the CDR3 is TGTGCCAGCCACGACAGGGGACCGAACACTGAAGCTTTCTTT.

The chain joins TRBV29-1 to TRBJ1-1; TRBD1 is a possible D gene (5 bases). The CDR3 is 15 residues long. The ends were cut back, 3 bases at V and 0 bases at J, with 14 bases in the middle. Germline V gene lookup returns CDR1 SQVTM and CDR2 ANQGSEA. In DNA form, the CDR3 reads TGCAGCGTTGAGGGGCCGCTTGGGATGAACACTGAAGCTTTCTTT. Residues: CSVEGPLGMNTEAFF.

The chain couples TRBV5-1 to TRBJ1-2, with 9 nucleotides matching TRBD1. The CDR3 spans 22 residues. Germline assignment: CDR1 SGHRS and CDR2 YFSETQ. Trimming took 1 base from V and 5 from J; bases not matched to a gene: 27. The DNA of the CDR3 is TGCGCCAGCAGCTTGACCTTTTCCGGGACAGGGAATCCCCACGTCCGACCTTATGGCTACACCTTC. The encoded protein is CASSLTFSGTGNPHVRPYGYTF.

This chain joins TRBV27 and TRBJ2-5; no clear D. Between the trimmed V and J ends, which lost 4 bases and 5 bases, there was a span of 14 bases. The CDR3 length is 14 residues. Germline CDR1 is MNHEY and CDR2 is SMNVEV (reference sequence). The CDR3 bases are TGTGCCAGCAGTTCCCCGAGTAGGCGGGAGACCCAGTACTTC. As protein: CASSSPSRRETQYF.

The rearrangement links TRBV27 to TRBJ2-7; 12 bases agree with TRBD2. Trimming cost V 2 bases and J 4 bases; bases outside gene matches: 0. Germline V gene lookup returns CDR1 MNHEY and CDR2 SMNVEV (reference sequence). The CDR3 spans 14 residues. CDR3 nucleotide sequence: TGTGCCAGCAGTTTACTAGCGGGAGGGTACGAGCAGTACTTC. This translates into CASSLLAGGYEQYF.

This chain joins TRBV13 and TRBJ1-6; no firm D call. V was trimmed by 3 bases and J by 1 base, leaving 7 bases between them. This CDR3 contains 15 residues. Germline CDR1 is PRHDT and CDR2 is FYEKMQ (reference sequence). The CDR3 reads CASSFAASYNSPLHF. The CDR3 region has the DNA TGTGCCAGCAGCTTTGCTGCGTCCTATAATTCACCCCTCCACTTT. The whole variable domain, remainder taken from reference TRBV13 and TRBJ1-6, is AAGVIQSPRHLIKEKRETATLKCYPIPRHDTVYWYQQGPGQDPQFLISFYEKMQSDKGSIPDRFSAQQFSDYHSELNMSSLELGDSALYFCASSFAASYNSPLHFGNGTRLTVT.

The rearrangement links TRBV28 to TRBJ2-7; D is perhaps TRBD1 (6 bases). This CDR3 comprises 13 residues. Germline values: CDR1 MDHEN, CDR2 SYDVKM. The ends were cut back, 2 bases at V and 3 bases at J, with 8 bases in the middle. The CDR3 loop is CASSLGQNYEQYF. CDR3 nucleotides: TGTGCCAGCAGTTTAGGACAGAACTACGAGCAGTACTTC. Drawing the rest from reference TRBV28 and TRBJ2-7, the complete variable domain is DVKVTQSSRYLVKRTGEKVFLECVQDMDHENMFWYRQDPGLGLRLIYFSYDVKMKEKGDIPEGYSVSREKKERFSLILESASTNQTSMYLCASSLGQNYEQYFGPGTRLTVT.

DNA for the CDR3: TGTGCCAGTAAACAATCGGCAGGGCCCACCTATGGCTACACCTTC. Amino acid sequence: CASKQSAGPTYGYTF. The V call is TRBV19, the J call TRBJ1-2; D is possibly TRBD1 (5 bases). This CDR3 is 15 amino acids long. Trimming removed 7 bases at V and 4 bases at J, with 19 bases between. Germline V gives CDR1 LNHDA, CDR2 SQIVND (reference sequence).

The V call is TRBV28, the J call TRBJ1-2; D unclear. CDR1 is MDHEN and CDR2 is SYDVKM in the germline V gene. V lost 8 bases, J lost 3 bases, and 10 bases lay in between. The CDR3 has 12 residues. CDR3 amino acids: CASHTEDYGYTF. CDR3 nucleotides: TGTGCCAGCCACACGGAGGACTATGGCTACACCTTC.

The V and J genes are TRBV24-1 and TRBJ2-2, with TRBD2 matching 12 bases. CDR1 and CDR2 from the germline V gene are KGHDR and SFDVKD. The CDR3 consists of 21 residues. Trimming at V came to 7 bases and at J to 0 bases, leaving 17 bases not matched to a gene. The CDR3 reads CATSPKEGLAGLPANTGELFF. CDR3 coding DNA: TGTGCCACCAGCCCGAAGGAGGGACTAGCGGGCTTGCCCGCGAACACCGGGGAGCTGTTTTTT.

This rearrangement joins TRBV6-1 to TRBJ1-5, with a weak D call TRBD1 (5 bases). The CDR3 length is 14 residues. Germline V CDR1 and CDR2: MNHNS, SASEGT. The germline V and J ends were trimmed by 3 bases and 7 bases, with 13 bases remaining between them. The CDR3 sequence: CASSELGLEQPQHF. The CDR3 coding sequence is TGTGCCAGCAGTGAGTTGGGGCTGGAACAGCCCCAGCATTTT.

V and J are TRBV5-1 and TRBJ2-4, with D hard to call. The V gene lost 4 bases and the J gene lost 3 bases, with 14 bases spanning the gap. The length of the CDR3 is 15 residues. CDR1 is SGHRS and CDR2 is YFSETQ in the germline V gene. The CDR3 DNA reads TGCGCCAGCAGCCAAGCCTGGTCAGGCAAAAACATTCAGTACTTC. Amino acid sequence: CASSQAWSGKNIQYF.

The genes are TRBV2 and TRBJ1-4; perhaps TRBD1 as D (6 bases). This CDR3 has 13 amino acids. V was shortened by 4 bases and J by 11 bases, with 14 bases between the two germline ends. In germline, CDR1 is SNHLY, CDR2 FYNNEI. The CDR3 DNA reads TGTGCCAGCAGTGCGTGGGACAATATGAAACTGTTTTTT. Translating gives CASSAWDNMKLFF.

This chain joins TRBV4-1 and TRBJ2-5, with 7 bases fitting TRBD2. The V and J ends lost 1 base and 0 bases, in that order; junction bases with no gene match: 2. The CDR3 is 15 residues long. Germline CDR1 and CDR2: MGHRA and YSYEKL. The CDR3 sequence: CASSQGRGDQETQYF. The CDR3 DNA is TGCGCCAGCAGCCAAGGACGGGGGGACCAAGAGACCCAGTACTTC.

The rearrangement uses TRBV4-1 and TRBJ2-7, with D possibly matching TRBD1 (6 bases). The V gene lost 1 base and the J gene lost 3 bases, with 19 bases spanning the gap. CDR3 length equals 17 residues. In germline, CDR1 is MGHRA, CDR2 YSYEKL. CDR3 loop: CASSQGSGVIKNYEQYF. The CDR3 bases are TGCGCCAGCAGCCAAGGTTCAGGGGTGATAAAGAACTACGAGCAGTACTTC.

The rearrangement joins TRBV18 to TRBJ2-5, with TRBD1 as a possible D gene (6 bases). The V and J ends lost 8 bases and 0 bases respectively, with 13 bases between them. The germline gives CDR1 KGHSH, CDR2 LQKENI. The CDR3 has 14 amino acids. This chain's CDR3 is CASKPGQDQETQYF. CDR3 DNA: TGTGCCAGCAAACCGGGACAAGACCAAGAGACCCAGTACTTC.

The rearrangement links TRBV11-1 to TRBJ2-1; tentative D call: TRBD2 (6 bases). Germline V gene data show CDR1 as SGHAT and CDR2 as FQDESV (reference sequence). The CDR3 has 12 amino acids. Deletions cut 4 bases from V and 10 bases from J, with 11 bases between. For the CDR3, the DNA is TGTGCCAGCAGCTCCAGCGGGCAGGAGCAGTTCTTC. Amino acids: CASSSSGQEQFF.

The V and J genes are TRBV24-1 and TRBJ1-1; D may be TRBD1 (5 bases). Germline V lookup: CDR1 KGHDR, CDR2 SFDVKD. The CDR3 consists of 13 residues. With 8 bases removed from V and 4 bases from J, the gap between germline ends came to 13 bases. Written as DNA, the CDR3 is TGTGCCACCAATGAAGGGGCTGGCACTGAAGCTTTCTTT. Its translation: CATNEGAGTEAFF.

V and J are TRBV9 and TRBJ1-2; 7 bases map to TRBD1. J was trimmed by 3 bases and V by 5 bases; bases with no gene match: 4. The CDR3 length is 13 residues. Germline CDR1 reads SGDLS; CDR2 reads YYNGEE. The chain's CDR3 is CASSATGDYGYTF. CDR3 coding DNA: TGTGCCAGCAGTGCAACAGGGGACTATGGCTACACCTTC.

The chain employs TRBV18 and TRBJ1-4, with D unresolved. Per the germline V gene, CDR1 is KGHSH and CDR2 is LQKENI. V was shortened by 4 bases and J by 0 bases, with 18 bases between the two germline ends. The CDR3 has 18 amino acids. CDR3 protein: CASSRTASSYSTNEKLFF. Written as DNA, the CDR3 is TGTGCCAGCTCACGTACAGCATCCTCCTATTCAACTAATGAAAAACTGTTTTTT.

The sample holds one count of this clone. This rearrangement joins TRBV3-1 (or the pseudogene TRBV3-2) to TRBJ1-1, with a weak D call TRBD1 (5 bases). Germline loops: CDR1 LGHDT, CDR2 YNNKEL (reference sequence). The CDR3 covers 16 residues. V lost 3 bases to trimming and J lost 0 bases, with 14 bases between them. The CDR3 loop reads CASSQSWGVMNTEAFF. CDR3 nucleotides: TGTGCCAGCAGCCAGTCTTGGGGGGTTATGAACACTGAAGCTTTCTTT.

The CDR3 sequence is CASSQGTGGNIQYF. CDR3 nucleotide sequence: TGTGCCAGTAGCCAGGGGACAGGGGGAAACATTCAGTACTTC. The chain recombines TRBV19 with TRBJ2-4; TRBD1 aligns across 11 bases. This CDR3 spans 14 amino acids. Germline loops: CDR1 LNHDA, CDR2 SQIVND (reference sequence). J lost 6 bases, V lost 6 bases, and 4 bases had no gene match.

This clone has just a few counts. The CDR3 sequence: CASSTPSGSSYNEQFF. The CDR3 DNA sequence: TGTGCCAGCAGTACCCCTAGCGGGAGCTCCTACAATGAGCAGTTCTTC. V is TRBV6-6 and J is TRBJ2-1; 10 positions match TRBD2. V dropped 5 bases and J dropped 0; count of bases not matched to a gene: 4. Germline V gene data show CDR1 as MNHNY and CDR2 as SVGAGI (reference sequence). CDR3 length: 16 amino acids.

This chain connects TRBV9 to TRBJ1-1; 9 positions match TRBD1. The CDR3 has 16 amino acids. The germline V gene has CDR1 SGDLS and CDR2 YYNGEE. V was clipped by 0 bases and J by 3 bases; unmatched bases: 6. CDR3 region: CASSVVSGTGYTEAFF. For the CDR3, the DNA is TGTGCCAGCAGCGTAGTGTCTGGGACAGGGTACACTGAAGCTTTCTTT. The whole variable domain, filled in from reference TRBV9 and TRBJ1-1, reads DSGVTQTPKHLITATGQRVTLRCSPRSGDLSVYWYQQSLDQGLQFLIQYYNGEERAKGNILERFSAQQFPDLHSELNLSSLELGDSALYFCASSVVSGTGYTEAFFGQGTRLTVV.

The chain employs TRBV27 and TRBJ1-5; no clear D gene. Germline CDR1 and CDR2: MNHEY and SMNVEV (reference sequence). Trimming removed 9 bases from V and 0 bases from J, with 12 bases in between. CDR3 size: 14 residues. The CDR3 loop reads CASRPGYSNQPQHF. DNA for the CDR3: TGTGCCAGTCGGCCAGGTTATAGCAATCAGCCCCAGCATTTT.